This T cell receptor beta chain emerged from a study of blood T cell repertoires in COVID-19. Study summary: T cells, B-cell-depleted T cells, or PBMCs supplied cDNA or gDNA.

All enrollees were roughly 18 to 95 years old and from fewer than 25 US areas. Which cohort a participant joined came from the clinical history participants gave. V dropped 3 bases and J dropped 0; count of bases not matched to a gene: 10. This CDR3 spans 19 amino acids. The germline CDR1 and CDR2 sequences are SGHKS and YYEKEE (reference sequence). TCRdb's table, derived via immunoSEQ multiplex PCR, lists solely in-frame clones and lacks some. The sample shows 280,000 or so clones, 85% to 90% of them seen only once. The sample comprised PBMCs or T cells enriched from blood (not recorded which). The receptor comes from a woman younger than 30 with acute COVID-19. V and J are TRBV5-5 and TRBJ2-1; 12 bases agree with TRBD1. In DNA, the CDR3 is TGTGCCAGCAGCTGGACCGGGACAGGGGGCGTTAGCTCCTACAATGAGCAGTTCTTC. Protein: CASSWTGTGGVSSYNEQFF. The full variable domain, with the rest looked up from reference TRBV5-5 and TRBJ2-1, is DAGVTQSPTHLIKTRGQQVTLRCSPISGHKSVSWYQQVLGQGPQFIFQYYEKEERGRGNFPDRFSARQFPNYSSELNVNALLLGDSALYLCASSWTGTGGVSSYNEQFFGPGTRLTVL.